The clone carrying this TCR beta chain was detected only once. Original processing notes: It was from reference gene primer amplification that nucleated cell counts were estimated. The protocol was immunoSEQ multiplex PCR, while the TCRdb copy is restricted to in-frame clones and leaves out a portion. That table supplies the V and J calls and clone size; D and trimming were determined from the DNA. The data show roughly 250,000 clones, approximately 85% seen once. The entry originates in a study of blood T cell repertoires in COVID-19. Study summary: Samples of COVID-19 (acute and convalescent) were obtained from the United States, Italy and Spain.

Germline CDR1 is MNHEY and CDR2 is SVGAGI. V lost 2 bases, J lost 7 bases, and 17 bases lay in between. The CDR3 covers 15 residues. V is TRBV6-5 and J is TRBJ1-1; a possible D gene is TRBD1 (5 bases). Sequencing was carried out using PBMCs or T cells enriched from blood (not recorded which). The receptor was isolated from a woman between 25 and 40 years old who had recovered from COVID-19. For the CDR3, the DNA is TGTGCCAGCAGTTACGGTGTTGGCAGGGCTGGTGAAGCTTTCTTT. This encodes CASSYGVGRAGEAFF.